The rows below give T cell receptor beta chains drawn from one sample of a study of beta chain features in type 1 diabetes. Data came from immunoSEQ multiplex PCR; TCRdb stores just in-frame clones and leaves some out. The sample shows 310,000 or so clones, about 10% of them seen only once. Sequencing used naive CD4+ T cells from blood. Receptors originate from a woman in her twenties or thirties in good health. The CDR3 runs from the conserved cysteine through the conserved F or W. D genes are given only for firm matches. The size entry is marked missing in some rows and otherwise reads once, few, many or a size class.

j_call	cdr3_length	v_call	d_call	clone_size	cdr3_aa	cdr3_nt
TRBJ2-7	17	TRBV5-1	TRBD2	few	CASSSAGTSGGSYEQYF	TGCGCCAGCAGCTCGGCTGGGACTAGCGGGGGATCCTACGAGCAGTACTTC
TRBJ2-3	16	TRBV4-3	.	.	CASSQDIGRAADTQYF	TGCGCCAGCAGCCAAGATATAGGCAGGGCCGCAGATACGCAGTATTTT
TRBJ2-3	12	TRBV5-1	.	.	CASSPGTDTQYF	TGCGCCAGCAGCCCGGGCACAGATACGCAGTATTTT
TRBJ1-4	15	TRBV7-9	.	few	CASSLPTGMNEKLFF	TGTGCCAGCAGCCTCCCGACCGGGATGAATGAAAAACTGTTTTTT
TRBJ2-1	16	TRBV29-1	TRBD2	few	CSAPMLAVASYNEQFF	TGCAGCGCTCCAATGCTAGCGGTAGCCTCCTACAATGAGCAGTTCTTC
TRBJ2-1	19	TRBV7-2	TRBD2	.	CASSGWGLAGVSSYNEQFF	TGTGCCAGCAGCGGGTGGGGACTAGCGGGAGTATCATCGTACAATGAGCAGTTCTTC
TRBJ2-3	17	TRBV9	TRBD2	.	CASSVEGLAASTDTQYF	TGTGCCAGCAGCGTAGAGGGACTAGCGGCTAGCACAGATACGCAGTATTTT
TRBJ1-5	13	TRBV6-5	.	.	CASSYQGEQPQHF	TGTGCCAGCAGTTACCAGGGTGAGCAGCCCCAGCATTTT
TRBJ2-7	14	TRBV28	.	few	CASRRQAVSYEQYF	TGTGCCAGCAGACGACAGGCCGTCTCCTACGAGCAGTACTTC
TRBJ2-3	16	TRBV19	.	.	CASSIKEGGGTDTQYF	TGTGCCAGTAGTATAAAGGAGGGTGGCGGCACAGATACGCAGTATTTT
TRBJ2-2	16	TRBV4-3	TRBD2	.	CASSQDLAGGTGELFF	TGCGCCAGCAGCCAAGATTTGGCGGGAGGCACCGGGGAGCTGTTTTTT
TRBJ2-5	14	TRBV7-2	.	few	CASSLGGPQETQYF	TGTGCCAGCAGCTTAGGTGGCCCCCAAGAGACCCAGTACTTC
TRBJ1-3	14	TRBV28	TRBD1	few	CASSLDRGSNTIYF	TGTGCCAGCAGTTTAGACAGGGGATCAAACACCATATATTTT
TRBJ2-1	11	TRBV28	.	.	CASSFPDEQFF	TGTGCCAGCAGTTTTCCTGATGAGCAGTTCTTC
TRBJ1-2	13	TRBV28	.	.	CASRPSGRNGYTF	TGTGCCAGCAGGCCATCGGGGAGGAATGGCTACACCTTC
TRBJ1-4	14	TRBV27	TRBD1	.	CASSGDSGREKLFF	TGTGCCAGCAGTGGGGACAGCGGTCGGGAAAAACTGTTTTTT
TRBJ2-3	15	TRBV29-1	TRBD2	.	CSVEGTSARLDTQYF	TGCAGCGTTGAAGGGACTAGCGCAAGGTTAGATACGCAGTATTTT
TRBJ1-1	13	TRBV11-1	.	few	CASSLSSGSEAFF	TGTGCCAGCAGCTTGTCGTCCGGTTCTGAAGCTTTCTTT
TRBJ2-5	14	TRBV27	TRBD1	few	CASRRTGGGETQYF	TGTGCCAGCCGACGGACAGGGGGCGGTGAGACCCAGTACTTC
TRBJ2-1	16	TRBV5-1	TRBD2	.	CASSDAGTTGYNEQFF	TGCGCCAGCAGCGACGCCGGGACTACCGGATACAATGAGCAGTTCTTC
TRBJ1-4	15	TRBV6-6	TRBD1	.	CASTHGQGENEKLFF	TGTGCCAGCACCCACGGACAGGGAGAAAATGAAAAACTGTTTTTT
TRBJ2-5	14	TRBV10-3	TRBD2	few	CAISGPASGETQYF	TGTGCCATCAGTGGGCCGGCTAGCGGAGAGACCCAGTACTTC
TRBJ2-1	14	TRBV7-2	.	.	CASSFWSSYNEQFF	TGTGCCAGCAGCTTCTGGAGCTCCTACAATGAGCAGTTCTTC
TRBJ1-1	14	TRBV25-1	.	few	CASSGAPENTEAFF	TGTGCCAGCAGTGGGGCACCGGAGAACACTGAAGCTTTCTTT
TRBJ1-1	13	TRBV5-4	.	few	CASSLNGDTEAFF	TGTGCCAGCAGCTTGAACGGGGACACTGAAGCTTTCTTT
TRBJ2-7	14	TRBV30	.	.	CAWSGGLRAYEQYF	TGTGCCTGGAGTGGAGGTCTGAGGGCCTACGAGCAGTACTTC